The source of this T cell receptor beta chain is a study of beta chain features in type 1 diabetes. Whole-study findings and limits: Within each of all four CD4+ subsets, Type 1 diabetes patients had TCRB CDR3s that were moderately but significantly shorter.

Isolation of CD4+ naive, central memory, regulatory and stem cell-like memory cells was achieved by sorting via CD45RO/CCR7/CD25/CD127/CD95/CD27. Purity of each sorted population was above 95%. The CDR3 sequence is 14 residues long. Germline lookup yields CDR1 LNHDA and CDR2 SQIVND (reference sequence). V was shortened by 0 bases and J by 3 bases, with 8 bases between the two germline ends. Isolated RNA was reverse transcribed in full, so expressed TCRB transcripts were sequenced. Roughly 3.6 million reads, on average, came from each naive, central memory and regulatory T cell sample. Clones were read by immunoSEQ multiplex PCR, and TCRdb kept only the in-frame ones, dropping some. The sample contains 200,000 to 300,000 clones, about a fifth of which appear only once. Concerning this clone: Its antigen is currently unknown.

Sequenced: naive CD4+ T cells from blood. The sequence was collected from a middle-aged woman with type 1 diabetes. The rearrangement uses TRBV19 and TRBJ1-1, with a weak D call TRBD1 (5 bases). The CDR3 loop reads CASSIDQGYTEAFF. In DNA, the CDR3 is TGTGCCAGTAGTATAGATCAGGGTTACACTGAAGCTTTCTTT.